This T cell receptor (beta chain) was observed in a study of lymphopenia after photon versus proton radiotherapy. Profiling relied on immunoSEQ multiplex PCR, and the TCRdb table lists in-frame clones only, not all of them. This sample yields about 40,000 clones, of which more than 75% are seen a single time; approximately 2.9% belongs to the top ten. As to this clone: No antigen is known for it.

Study-wide findings and caveats: In patients who died, overall survival fell as post-nadir TCR diversity dropped more. Photon-treated patients lost naive T cells and TCR diversity; proton-treated stayed stable. After the lymphocyte nadir, photon-treated repertoires showed oligoclonal expansion, especially of CD8+ Temra cells.

Sequencing used peripheral blood, obtained from a patient treated with photon-based radiotherapy. This receptor was identified in a man aged 50 to 60 with gastric cancer.

The CDR3 here is CASSLAANRALNEKLFF. In DNA, the CDR3 is TGTGCCAGCAGCTTAGCCGCAAACAGGGCACTTAATGAAAAACTGTTTTTT. The gene calls are TRBV7-6 and TRBJ1-4; possible D gene TRBD1, 6 bases. V was clipped by 0 bases and J by 4 bases, with 15 bases between them. Germline-derived CDR1 and CDR2 are SGHVS and FNYEAQ. This CDR3 contains 17 residues.